The 23 T cell receptor beta chains in this list originate from one sample, sequenced in a study of immune heterogeneity within non-small cell lung tumors. As template, the study used bulk tumor genomic DNA at roughly 600 ng per sample. Surgeons took several biopsies per primary tumor, spaced far apart, during surgery. Undergoing curative surgery were patients whose non-small cell lung cancer was untreated and newly diagnosed. In a multiplex PCR, 32 V and 13 J primers amplified TCR beta CDR3. TCRdb independently ran MiXCR on the multiplex PCR reads; one entry per CDR3 protein. The table includes approximately 11,000 distinct CDR3 sequences, 15% to 20% detected once. Sequencing was done on a sample of lung tumor tissue. These receptors came from a man aged 60 to 69 with non-small cell lung cancer.

This clonotype is termed medium-sized. The V gene is TRBV4-1, the J gene TRBJ2-5; 10 bases map to TRBD2. The CDR3 consists of 15 residues. Trimming cost V 4 bases and J 5 bases; bases outside gene matches: 7. The germline CDR1 and CDR2 sequences are MGHRA and YSYEKL. The CDR3: CASSPLAGAGETQYF. For the CDR3, the DNA is TGCGCCAGCAGCCCCCTAGCGGGAGCGGGGGAGACCCAGTACTTC.

The table lists this clonotype with many counts. The genes are TRBV27 and TRBJ1-1; 10 nucleotides agree with TRBD1. The CDR3 runs to 15 residues. Looked up from germline, CDR1 is MNHEY and CDR2 is SMNVEV (reference sequence). CDR3 nucleotide sequence: TGTTCTCGTGAAGAGTATTGGACAGGGGGCACTGAAGCTTTCTTT. Residues: CSREEYWTGGTEAFF.

This chain joins TRBV3-1 and TRBJ1-5; D is ambiguous. Germline V gene lookup returns CDR1 LGHDT and CDR2 YNNKEL (reference sequence). Trimming removed 0 bases from V and 9 bases from J, with 9 bases in between. The CDR3 extends over 13 amino acids. The CDR3: CASSQDRSGPQHF. The CDR3, as DNA: TGTGCCAGCAGCCAAGATAGGTCCGGGCCCCAGCATTTT.

Details on this clonotype: A read error may explain this, as a much larger clone is one base away. The chain carries TRBV27 and TRBJ1-1; 7 bases are shared with TRBD1. There are 15 residues in the CDR3. The germline V gene encodes CDR1 MNHEY and CDR2 SMNVEV (reference sequence). CDR3 in amino acids: CASSLRQGINTEASF. The CDR3 nucleotides are TGTGCCAGCAGTCTTCGACAGGGCATAAACACTGAAGCTTCCTTT.

By proportion, this clonotype is medium-sized. The rearrangement joins TRBV20-1 to TRBJ1-6; TRBD1 aligns across 11 bases. J was trimmed by 8 bases and V by 1 base; bases with no gene match: 10. Germline CDR1 and CDR2: DFQATT and SNEGSKA (reference sequence). The CDR3 consists of 17 residues. As DNA, the CDR3 is TGCAGTGCTAGAGGCGGTTGGACAGGGGGCCGTGATTCACCCCTCCACTTT. Encoded protein: CSARGGWTGGRDSPLHF.

The chain uses TRBV20-1 and TRBJ2-1; 9 nucleotides agree with TRBD2. Losses at the gene ends were 0 bases for V and 4 bases for J; bases not matched to a gene: 4. Germline CDR1 is DFQATT and CDR2 is SNEGSKA (reference sequence). The CDR3 consists of 15 residues. CDR3: CSARDQLAGYNEQFF. The CDR3 DNA is TGCAGTGCTAGAGATCAGCTAGCGGGGTACAATGAGCAGTTCTTC.

This clonotype was recorded at least ten times. The rearrangement uses TRBV5-1 and TRBJ2-2; D assignment may be TRBD1 or TRBD2 (5 bases each). Per germline, CDR1 SGHRS and CDR2 YFSETQ. The length of the CDR3 is 14 residues. Trimming took off 3 bases at V and 2 bases at J, with 8 bases between the two ends. CDR3 sequence reads: CASSSGTNTGELFF. In nucleotides, the CDR3 is TGCGCCAGCAGCTCCGGGACCAACACCGGGGAGCTGTTTTTT.

The rearrangement joins TRBV5-8 to TRBJ2-7, with 9 bases lining up with TRBD1. J was trimmed by 6 bases and V by 3 bases; bases with no gene match: 7. Germline CDR1 reads SGHTS; CDR2 reads YDEGEE. This CDR3 is built from 14 residues. The chain's CDR3 is CASSWGTGIREQYF. The CDR3 DNA follows: TGTGCCAGCAGCTGGGGGACAGGGATTCGCGAGCAGTACTTC.

The rearrangement links TRBV6-6 to TRBJ1-4; 11 nucleotides line up with TRBD1. Germline loops: CDR1 MNHNY, CDR2 SVGAGI (reference sequence). The CDR3 loop spans 15 amino acids. Trimming took 2 bases from V and 7 from J; bases not matched to a gene: 3. The CDR3 here is CASSYDGTGGEKLFF. The CDR3 DNA sequence: TGTGCCAGCAGTTACGATGGGACAGGGGGTGAAAAACTGTTTTTT.

A remark on this clonotype: A much larger clone differs from this one at a single base, so this may be a read error. This chain joins TRBV12-3 or TRBV12-4 and TRBJ2-3; D not resolved. This CDR3 contains 14 residues. CDR3 nucleotide sequence: TGTGCCAGCAGTTTTCCTGGTGACACAGATACGCATTATTTT. It is translated as CASSFPGDTDTHYF.

A note on this clonotype: The junction departs from germline at one end; a sequencing error may be responsible. This chain links TRBV7-2 with TRBJ1-3; D gene unclear. The CDR3 extends over 13 amino acids. Germline V CDR1 and CDR2: SGHTA, FQGNSA. The CDR3 sequence: CASSLEYGNTMYF. In DNA form, the CDR3 reads TGTGCCAGCAGCTTAGAGTACGGAAATACCATGTATTTT.

V usage is TRBV11-2 and J usage is TRBJ2-5; 7 bases are a match to TRBD1. Germline V gives CDR1 SGHAT, CDR2 FQNNGV. V shed 0 bases and J 3 bases; nucleotides not matched to a gene: 10. The CDR3 spans 17 residues. As DNA, the CDR3 is TGTGCCAGCAGCTTAGACGGCCAGGACAGGCTGGAAGAGACCCAGTACTTC. Translating it yields CASSLDGQDRLEETQYF.

This clonotype is labeled medium-sized. The J gene is TRBJ2-1, the V gene TRBV12-3 or TRBV12-4; TRBD1 agrees at 7 bases. V was pared by 4 bases and J by 12 bases, with 6 bases of the junction left unmatched. The CDR3 spans 12 residues. The CDR3 loop reads CASSSTGTAQFF. In DNA, the CDR3 is TGTGCCAGCAGTTCGACCGGGACAGCGCAGTTCTTC.

This clonotype showed up many times. V is TRBV10-2 and J is TRBJ2-7, with TRBD2 matching over 12 bases. This CDR3 comprises 15 residues. CDR1 and CDR2 (germline): WSHSY, SAAADI. The trim removed 4 bases at V and 4 bases at J, leaving 5 bases unmatched. The CDR3 spells CASSATSGRRYEQYF. The CDR3 nucleotides are TGCGCCAGCAGTGCAACTAGCGGGAGGAGATACGAGCAGTACTTC.

With regard to this clonotype: A much larger clone sits a single nucleotide away, making a read error possible. The chain couples TRBV30 to TRBJ1-6; D ambiguous. Trimming removed 7 bases at V and 8 bases at J, with 9 bases between. CDR1 and CDR2 from the germline V gene are GTSNPN and SVGIG (reference sequence). This CDR3 is 11 amino acids long. The CDR3 DNA sequence: TGTGCCTTGAGGGAGGATTCACCCCTCCACTTT. It translates to CALREDSPLHF.

This clonotype has just a few counts. The J gene is TRBJ1-3, the V gene TRBV2; 7 bases map to TRBD1. The CDR3 extends over 14 amino acids. Trimming at V came to 10 bases and at J to 1 base, leaving 7 bases not matched to a gene. The germline CDR1 and CDR2 sequences are SNHLY and FYNNEI. The CDR3 DNA reads as TGTGCCAACAGAGACAGGGTTTCTGGAAACACCATATATTTT. Its translation: CANRDRVSGNTIYF.

J is TRBJ1-1 and V is TRBV15; no definite D call. V lost 0 bases and J lost 7, with 15 bases in between. Germline V gene lookup returns CDR1 LNHNV and CDR2 YYDKDF (reference sequence). The CDR3 extends over 15 amino acids. CDR3 in DNA: TGTGCCACCAGCAGAGAAGGCACTTTGGCTGGTGAAGCTTTCTTT. Protein: CATSREGTLAGEAFF.

In this sample, this clonotype turned up many times. The V gene is TRBV12-3 or TRBV12-4, the J gene TRBJ2-5, with 7 bases fitting TRBD2. V shed 3 bases and J 5 bases; nucleotides not matched to a gene: 3. This CDR3 region has 13 residues. CDR3 amino acids: CASSFDGRETQYF. For the CDR3, the DNA is TGTGCCAGCAGTTTCGACGGGAGGGAGACCCAGTACTTC.

This rearrangement joins TRBV10-3 to TRBJ2-1; D perhaps matches TRBD2 (7 bases). Looked up from germline, CDR1 is ENHRY and CDR2 is SYGVKD. CDR3 size: 13 residues. Trimming took off 11 bases at V and 6 bases at J, with 17 bases between the two ends. DNA of the CDR3: TGTGCCGTTACCGGCGGGGGCCCCAATGAGCAGTTCTTC. Translating gives CAVTGGGPNEQFF.

This chain connects TRBV25-1 to TRBJ1-5; weak D call: TRBD1 (5 bases). Trimming stripped 1 base from V and 6 bases from J, with 13 bases between. Germline V gene sequence: CDR1 MGHDK, CDR2 SYGVNS. CDR3 length: 15 amino acids. CDR3 coding DNA: TGTGCCAGCAGTGAATCTTGGGACGATCGTCAGCCCCAGCATTTT. It translates to CASSESWDDRQPQHF.

Relative to its sample, this clonotype is medium-sized. V and J are TRBV20-1 and TRBJ1-6, with a weak D call TRBD1 (5 bases). The V and J ends lost 0 bases and 9 bases respectively, with 12 bases between them. Germline-derived CDR1 and CDR2 are DFQATT and SNEGSKA (reference sequence). CDR3 length: 14 residues. The CDR3 is CSARDLAGISPLHF. The CDR3 DNA sequence: TGCAGTGCTAGAGATTTGGCAGGGATTTCACCCCTCCACTTT.

In this sample, this clonotype turned up a few times. This chain uses TRBV3-1 with TRBJ2-7; the D gene is possibly TRBD2 (7 bases). Germline CDR1 is LGHDT and CDR2 is YNNKEL (reference sequence). The CDR3 extends over 15 amino acids. V was clipped by 0 bases and J by 4 bases, with 13 bases between them. CDR3 in amino acids: CASSQDRGALYEQYF. The CDR3 DNA follows: TGTGCCAGCAGCCAAGATCGGGGGGCGCTTTACGAGCAGTACTTC.

As for this clonotype: This clone may be a read error of a much larger clone one base away. CDR3 in DNA: TGTGCCACCAGCACGGAGGGGGGGGGGGTGAATACGCAGTATTTT. Residues: CATSTEGGGVNTQYF. This rearrangement joins TRBV15 to TRBJ2-3, with a weak D call TRBD2 (7 bases). Trimming removed 4 bases from V and 7 bases from J, with 18 bases in between. The length of the CDR3 is 15 residues. From germline, CDR1 is LNHNV and CDR2 YYDKDF (reference sequence). Using reference TRBV15 and TRBJ2-3 for the parts outside the CDR3, the full variable domain is DAMVIQNPRYQVTQFGKPVTLSCSQTLNHNVMYWYQQKSSQAPKLLFHYYDKDFNNEADTPDNFQSRRPNTSFCFLDIRSPGLGDTAMYLCATSTEGGGVNTQYFGPGTRLTVL.